Listed here are 2 T cell receptor beta chains from one sample, sequenced in a study of shared clonotypes between healthy human individuals (dated by TCRdb to the early 2020s). The library was obtained by the immunoSEQ multiplex PCR assay. The table was pulled from immuneACCESS by TCRdb, which kept in-frame rearrangements only. Such tables lose some clones; where checked, under half of the loss comes from unresolved V genes, and the rest has no known cause. This sample gives roughly 1,100,000 clones in total; about 75% of them show up just once. The ten largest clones represent approximately 1.3% of the sample. Sample: memory CD4+ T cells sorted from blood. According to the study, the label for this sample's cell subset or site signals: CD45RA-negative fraction. These receptors were collected from a man aged 18-30 years in good health.

As concerns this clone: At one end the junction does not follow the germline gene, possibly because of a read error. The sample contains more than one DNA sequence encoding this CDR3. The chain uses TRBV7-3 and TRBJ2-3; TRBD1 aligns across 7 bases. The CDR3 is 15 residues long. The V gene's germline CDR1 is SGHTA and CDR2 FQGTGA. The CDR3 coding sequence is TGTGCCAGCAGCCTAACAGGGGAATTCACAGATACGCAGTATTTT. Its protein product is CASSLTGEFTDTQYF.

The rearrangement joins TRBV7-2 to TRBJ2-7; 8 bases map to TRBD1. Germline CDR1 is SGHTA and CDR2 is FQGNSA. The V and J ends lost 8 bases and 7 bases, in that order; junction bases with no gene match: 19. The CDR3 runs to 16 residues. The CDR3 DNA reads as TGTGCCAGCTCACTCCTCGGTGGGCAGGGGGCTTATGAGCAGTACTTC. This translates into CASSLLGGQGAYEQYF.